This T cell receptor (beta chain) was sequenced in a study of blood T cell repertoires in COVID-19. This CDR3 is 14 amino acids long. Trimming pared 7 bases from V and 7 bases from J, leaving 16 bases between. CDR1 is MRHNA, CDR2 SNTAGT, per germline. Profiled with immunoSEQ multiplex PCR; TCRdb holds only in-frame clones, not every one. The table has tens of thousands of clones, just over 85% seen once. This receptor was taken from a woman aged 80 or older with acute or convalescent COVID-19. Source material: peripheral blood. The chain combines TRBV6-4 with TRBJ1-4; TRBD1 is a possible D gene (6 bases). CDR3 nucleotides: TGTGCCAGCAATACACAGGGTTTCCGTGAAAAACTGTTTTTT. Protein sequence: CASNTQGFREKLFF.